The 3 T cell receptor beta chains below come from one sample, sequenced in a study of OX40 agonist ivuxolimab in advanced cancers. Here immunoSEQ multiplex PCR was the method, and the copy in TCRdb shows in-frame clones only, minus some. The data show roughly 13,000 clones, with around three quarters seen just once and more than 30% held by the top ten. The source material was CD4+ or CD8+ T cells sorted from blood, sampled in a trial of the OX40 agonist ivuxolimab. The receptors were sampled from an adult with an advanced solid tumor such as melanoma, head and neck, liver or kidney cancer.

The DNA of the CDR3 is TGTGCCAGCGGGAGGGGATTGGGCTACGAGCAGTACTTC. Translated: CASGRGLGYEQYF. This chain uses TRBV2 with TRBJ2-7; 7 bases match TRBD2. The CDR3 is 13 amino acids. V was clipped by 8 bases and J by 3 bases; unmatched bases: 7. Germline assignment: CDR1 SNHLY and CDR2 FYNNEI.

This clone was detected once. The chain joins TRBV5-4 to TRBJ2-2; 8 bases align to TRBD1. CDR3 length equals 17 residues. Per germline, CDR1 SGHNT and CDR2 YYREEE (reference sequence). V shed 0 bases and J 4 bases; nucleotides not matched to a gene: 8. The CDR3 loop is CASSLGSGQGVTGELFF. As DNA, the CDR3 is TGTGCCAGCAGCTTGGGTTCCGGACAGGGTGTCACCGGGGAGCTGTTTTTT.

The V call is TRBV10-3, the J call TRBJ2-6; D is possibly TRBD2 (7 bases). Trimming pared 8 bases from V and 1 base from J, leaving 18 bases between. This CDR3 spans 17 amino acids. Germline-derived CDR1 and CDR2 are ENHRY and SYGVKD. CDR3 in amino acids: CAIGGGGAVSGANVLTF. The CDR3 nucleotides are TGTGCCATCGGGGGAGGGGGAGCGGTATCTGGGGCCAACGTCCTGACTTTC.